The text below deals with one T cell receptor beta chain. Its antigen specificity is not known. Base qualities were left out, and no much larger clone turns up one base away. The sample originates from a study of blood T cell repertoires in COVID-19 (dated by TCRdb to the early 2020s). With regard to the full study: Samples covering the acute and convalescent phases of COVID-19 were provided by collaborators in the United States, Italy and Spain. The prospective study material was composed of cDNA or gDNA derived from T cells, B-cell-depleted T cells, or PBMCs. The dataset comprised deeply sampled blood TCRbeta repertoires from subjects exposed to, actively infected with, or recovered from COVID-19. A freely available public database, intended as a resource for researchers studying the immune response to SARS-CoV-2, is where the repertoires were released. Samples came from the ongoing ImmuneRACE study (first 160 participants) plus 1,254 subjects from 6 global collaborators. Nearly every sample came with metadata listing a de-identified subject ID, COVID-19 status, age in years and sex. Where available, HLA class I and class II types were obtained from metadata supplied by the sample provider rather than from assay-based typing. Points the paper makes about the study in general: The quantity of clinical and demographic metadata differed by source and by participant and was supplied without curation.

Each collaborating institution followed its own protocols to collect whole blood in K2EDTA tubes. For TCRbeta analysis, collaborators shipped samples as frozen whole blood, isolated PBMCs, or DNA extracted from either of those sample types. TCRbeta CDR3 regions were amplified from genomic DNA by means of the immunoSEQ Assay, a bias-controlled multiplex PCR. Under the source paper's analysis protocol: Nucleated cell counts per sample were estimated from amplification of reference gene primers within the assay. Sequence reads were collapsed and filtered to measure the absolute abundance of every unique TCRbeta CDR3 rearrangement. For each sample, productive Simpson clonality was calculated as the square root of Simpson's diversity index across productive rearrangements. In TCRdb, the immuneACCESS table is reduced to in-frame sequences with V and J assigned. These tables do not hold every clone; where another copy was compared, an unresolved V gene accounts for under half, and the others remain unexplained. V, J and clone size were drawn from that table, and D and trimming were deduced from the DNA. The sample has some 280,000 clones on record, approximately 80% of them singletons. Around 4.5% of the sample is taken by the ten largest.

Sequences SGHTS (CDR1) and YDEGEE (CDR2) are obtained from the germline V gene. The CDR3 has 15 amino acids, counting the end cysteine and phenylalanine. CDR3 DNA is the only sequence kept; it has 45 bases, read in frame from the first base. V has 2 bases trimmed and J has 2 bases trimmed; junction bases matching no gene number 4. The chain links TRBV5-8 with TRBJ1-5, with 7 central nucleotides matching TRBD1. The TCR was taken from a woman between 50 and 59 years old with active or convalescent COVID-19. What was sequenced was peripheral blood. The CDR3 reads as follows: CASSFTGAGNQPQHF. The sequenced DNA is TGTGCCAGCAGCTTCACAGGGGCGGGCAATCAGCCCCAGCATTTT.